Following are 4 T cell receptor beta chains from one sample sequenced in a study of beta chain features in type 1 diabetes. Broader study findings: Moderate but significant shortening of TCRB CDR3s was recorded in all four CD4+ subsets from Type 1 diabetes patients.

Reverse transcribing all isolated RNA meant expressed TCRB transcripts were sequenced. Libraries were prepared by immunoSEQ multiplex PCR; TCRdb keeps only in-frame clonotypes and omits some of them. In the table there are about 650,000 clones, around an eighth of which are singletons. No antigens are known for them. The sample comprised naive CD4+ T cells from blood. All receptors come from a man under 40 with type 1 diabetes.

The gene calls are TRBV14 and TRBJ2-6, with D uncertain. CDR1 and CDR2 from the germline V gene are SGHDN and FVKESK. This CDR3 contains 17 residues. The ends were cut back, 1 base at V and 0 bases at J, with 10 bases in the middle. The CDR3 DNA is TGTGCCAGCAGCCAAGTCTTAGCCACCTCTGGGGCCAACGTCCTGACTTTC. Encoded protein: CASSQVLATSGANVLTF.

The gene calls are TRBV5-1 and TRBJ2-1; D is tentatively TRBD1 or TRBD2 (5 bases each). V was trimmed by 4 bases and J by 4 bases, leaving 24 bases between them. The CDR3 runs 18 residues. Germline assignment: CDR1 SGHRS and CDR2 YFSETQ. The CDR3 nucleotides read TGCGCCAGCAGCGCAAACCCACCCCGGGACGCCACGTACAATGAGCAGTTCTTC. It translates to CASSANPPRDATYNEQFF.

A word on this clone: Other nucleotide sequences from this sample produce the same CDR3. The CDR3 here is CASSLVSGNTEAFF. The DNA of the CDR3 is TGTGCCAGCAGCTTAGTGTCAGGGAACACTGAAGCTTTCTTT. J is TRBJ1-1 and V is TRBV7-8; D not resolved. From germline, CDR1 is SGHVS and CDR2 FQNEAQ. CDR3 length equals 14 residues. V was trimmed by 1 base and J by 1 base, leaving 7 bases between them.

This clone showed up just a few times. The same CDR3 can be traced to other DNA sequences in this sample. The chain links TRBV5-1 to TRBJ2-7, with 7 bases aligning to TRBD1. Germline V gene data show CDR1 as SGHRS and CDR2 as YFSETQ. V was pared by 4 bases and J by 0 bases, with 4 bases of the junction left unmatched. CDR3 length: 14 amino acids. The CDR3 DNA follows: TGCGCCAGCAGCCGGGACAGTTCCTCCTACGAGCAGTACTTC. As protein: CASSRDSSSYEQYF.